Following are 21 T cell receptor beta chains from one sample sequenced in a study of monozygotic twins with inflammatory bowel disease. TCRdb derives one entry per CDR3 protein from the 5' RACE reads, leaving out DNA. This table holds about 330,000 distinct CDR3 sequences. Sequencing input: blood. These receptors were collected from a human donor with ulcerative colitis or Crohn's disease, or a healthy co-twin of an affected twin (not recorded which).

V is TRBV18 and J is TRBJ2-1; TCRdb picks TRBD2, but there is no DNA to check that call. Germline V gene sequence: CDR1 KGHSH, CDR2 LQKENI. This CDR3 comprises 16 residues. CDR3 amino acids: CASSPRTGPPYNEQFF.

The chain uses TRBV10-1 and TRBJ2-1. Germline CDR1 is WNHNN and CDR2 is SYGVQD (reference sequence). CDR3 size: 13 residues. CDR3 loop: CASSDSYFDEQFF.

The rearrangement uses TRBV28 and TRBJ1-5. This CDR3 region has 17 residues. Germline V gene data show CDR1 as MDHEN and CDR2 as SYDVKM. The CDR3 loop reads CASTRSYEGNGNQPQHF.

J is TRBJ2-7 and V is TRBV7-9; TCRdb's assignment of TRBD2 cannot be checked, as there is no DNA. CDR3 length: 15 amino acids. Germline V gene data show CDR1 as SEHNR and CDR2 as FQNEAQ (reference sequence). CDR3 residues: CASSVTLVGVGEQYF. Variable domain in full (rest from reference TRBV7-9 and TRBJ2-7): DTGVSQNPRHKITKRGQNVTFRCDPISEHNRLYWYRQTLGQGPEFLTYFQNEAQLEKSRLLSDRFSAERPKGSFSTLEIQRTEQGDSAMYLCASSVTLVGVGEQYFGPGTRLTVT.

This chain's CDR3 is CSTGNPYEQYF. The chain combines TRBV20-1 with TRBJ2-7; TCRdb reports TRBD1, a call that lacks DNA to check it against. CDR1 DFQATT and CDR2 SNEGSKA come from the germline V gene (reference sequence). The CDR3 totals 11 residues.

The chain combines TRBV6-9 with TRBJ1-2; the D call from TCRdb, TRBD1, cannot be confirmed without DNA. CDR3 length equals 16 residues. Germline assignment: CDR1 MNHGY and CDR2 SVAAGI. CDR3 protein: CASSSFWDSGHYGYTF.

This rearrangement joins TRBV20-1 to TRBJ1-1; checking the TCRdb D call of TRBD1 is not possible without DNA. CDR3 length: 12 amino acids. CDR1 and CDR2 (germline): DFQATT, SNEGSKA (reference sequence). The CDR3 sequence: CSARRDSREAFF.

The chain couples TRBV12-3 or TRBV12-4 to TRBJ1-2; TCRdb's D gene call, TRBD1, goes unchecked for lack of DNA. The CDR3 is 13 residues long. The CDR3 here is CASSLQGSFGYTF.

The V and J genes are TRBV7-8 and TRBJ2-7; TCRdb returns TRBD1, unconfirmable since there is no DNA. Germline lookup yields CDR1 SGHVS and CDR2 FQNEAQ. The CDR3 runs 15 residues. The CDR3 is CASSLARTLTYEQYF.

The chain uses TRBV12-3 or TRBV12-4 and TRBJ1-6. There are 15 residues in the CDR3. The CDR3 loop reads CASSPMGSYNSPLHF.

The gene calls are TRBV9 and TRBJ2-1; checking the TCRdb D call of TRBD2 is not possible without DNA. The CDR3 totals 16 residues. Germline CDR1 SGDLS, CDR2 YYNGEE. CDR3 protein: CASSSLKSGPFNEQFF.

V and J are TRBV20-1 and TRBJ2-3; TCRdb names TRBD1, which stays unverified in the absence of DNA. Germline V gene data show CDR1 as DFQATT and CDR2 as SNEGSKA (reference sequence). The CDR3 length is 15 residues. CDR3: CSARGRVGYSDTQYF.

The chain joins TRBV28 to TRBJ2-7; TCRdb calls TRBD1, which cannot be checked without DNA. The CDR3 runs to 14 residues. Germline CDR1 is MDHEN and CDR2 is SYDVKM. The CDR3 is CASRHPGQPYEQYF.

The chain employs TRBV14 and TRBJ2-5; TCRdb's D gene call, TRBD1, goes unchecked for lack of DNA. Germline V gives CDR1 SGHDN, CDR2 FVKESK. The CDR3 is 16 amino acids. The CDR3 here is CASSWVQGARLETQYF. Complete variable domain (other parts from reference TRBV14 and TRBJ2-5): EAGVTQFPSHSVIEKGQTVTLRCDPISGHDNLYWYRRVMGKEIKFLLHFVKESKQDESGMPNNRFLAERTGGTYSTLKVQPAELEDSGVYFCASSWVQGARLETQYFGPGTRLLVL.

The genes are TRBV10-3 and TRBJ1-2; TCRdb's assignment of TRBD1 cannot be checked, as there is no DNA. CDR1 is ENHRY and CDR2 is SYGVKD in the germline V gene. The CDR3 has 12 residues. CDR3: CASGQHGGSYTF.

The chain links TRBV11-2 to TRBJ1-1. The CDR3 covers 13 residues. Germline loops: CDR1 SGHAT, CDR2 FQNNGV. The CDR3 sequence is CASSLASYTEAFF. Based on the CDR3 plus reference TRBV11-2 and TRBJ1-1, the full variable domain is EAGVAQSPRYKIIEKRQSVAFWCNPISGHATLYWYQQILGQGPKLLIQFQNNGVVDDSQLPKDRFSAERLKGVDSTLKIQPAKLEDSAVYLCASSLASYTEAFFGQGTRLTVV.

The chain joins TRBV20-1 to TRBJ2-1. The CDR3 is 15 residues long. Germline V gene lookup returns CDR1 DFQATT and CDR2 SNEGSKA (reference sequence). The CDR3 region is CSARIPGLHYNEQFF.

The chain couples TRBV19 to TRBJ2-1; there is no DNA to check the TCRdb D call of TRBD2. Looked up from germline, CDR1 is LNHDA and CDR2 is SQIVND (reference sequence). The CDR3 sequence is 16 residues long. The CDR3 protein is CASSMRDSGTNNEQFF.

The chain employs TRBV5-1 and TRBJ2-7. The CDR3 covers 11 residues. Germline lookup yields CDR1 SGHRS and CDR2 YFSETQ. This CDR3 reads CASSGAYEQYF.

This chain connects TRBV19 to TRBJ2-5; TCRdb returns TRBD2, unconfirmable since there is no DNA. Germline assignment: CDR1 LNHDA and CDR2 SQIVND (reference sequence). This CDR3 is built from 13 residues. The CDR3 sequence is CASSIGGSQAQYF.

The CDR3 region is CSAREGFKNYERYF. The chain employs TRBV20-1 and TRBJ2-7. This CDR3 is 14 amino acids long. Germline CDR1 reads DFQATT; CDR2 reads SNEGSKA (reference sequence).